This paragraph covers one TCR beta chain sequence. Its antigen remains unidentified. The data belong to a study of T cell responses to AZD1222 COVID-19 vaccine. Study-level findings and limits: With two AZD1222 doses given, Spike-specific TCR breadth and depth both rose. Reports indicate that nearly half of spike-specific TCRs are directed at unmutated variant regions.

The table came from immunoSEQ multiplex PCR; TCRdb's copy has only in-frame clones and leaves some out. The data show some 110,000 clones, with around nine tenths seen just once and approximately 6.5% held by the top ten. Germline lookup yields CDR1 SQVTM and CDR2 ANQGSEA. There are 14 residues in the CDR3. V lost 2 bases, J lost 4 bases, and 14 bases lay in between. The analysis combined second doses at about 4 or about 12 weeks. The chain has TRBV29-1 and TRBJ1-1; maybe TRBD1 (5 bases). The sample was peripheral blood, taken 28 days after the second AZD1222 dose. The sequence was collected from an adult who received the AZD1222 COVID-19 vaccine. The CDR3 DNA follows: TGCAGCGTTGAAAGGGCGGGGGTAGGCACTGAAGCTTTCTTT. Protein sequence: CSVERAGVGTEAFF. Together with reference TRBV29-1 and TRBJ1-1, the CDR3 gives the full variable domain: SAVISQKPSRDICQRGTSLTIQCQVDSQVTMMFWYRQQPGQSLTLIATANQGSEATYESGFVIDKFPISRPNLTFSTLTVSNMSPEDSSIYLCSVERAGVGTEAFFGQGTRLTVV.